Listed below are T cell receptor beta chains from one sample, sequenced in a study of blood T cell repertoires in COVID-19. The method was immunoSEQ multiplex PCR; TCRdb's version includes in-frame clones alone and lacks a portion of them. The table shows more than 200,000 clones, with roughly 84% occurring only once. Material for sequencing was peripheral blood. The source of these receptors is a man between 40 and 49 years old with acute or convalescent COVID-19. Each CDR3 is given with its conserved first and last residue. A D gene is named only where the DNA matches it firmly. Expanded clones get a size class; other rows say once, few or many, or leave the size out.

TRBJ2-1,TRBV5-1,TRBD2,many,CASSWGLASSYNEQFF,TGCGCCAGCAGCTGGGGACTAGCGAGCTCCTACAATGAGCAGTTCTTC
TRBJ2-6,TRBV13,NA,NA,CASSSLSGANVLTF,TGTGCCAGCAGCTCCCTCTCTGGGGCCAACGTCCTGACTTTC
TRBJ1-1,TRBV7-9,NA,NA,CASSLHGGRNTEAFF,TGTGCCAGCAGCCTCCATGGAGGGAGGAACACTGAAGCTTTCTTT
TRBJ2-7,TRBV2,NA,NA,CASRTDGGRDEQYF,TGTGCCAGCAGGACGGACGGAGGCCGCGACGAGCAGTACTTC
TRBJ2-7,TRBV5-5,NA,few,CASSLEEHRYEQYF,TGTGCCAGCAGCTTGGAGGAGCACCGCTACGAGCAGTACTTC
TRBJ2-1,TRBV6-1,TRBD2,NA,CASSERAGGDLEQFF,TGTGCCAGCAGTGAAAGGGCGGGAGGAGACTTGGAGCAGTTCTTC
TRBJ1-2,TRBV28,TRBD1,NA,CASSSGQYGYTF,TGTGCCAGCAGTTCGGGACAGTATGGCTACACCTTC
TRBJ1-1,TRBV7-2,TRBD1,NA,CASSLVDGTGEEAFF,TGTGCCAGCAGCTTAGTAGATGGGACAGGGGAGGAAGCTTTCTTT
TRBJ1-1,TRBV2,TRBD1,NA,CASSRTGPATEAFF,TGTGCCAGCAGCCGGACAGGTCCGGCCACTGAAGCTTTCTTT
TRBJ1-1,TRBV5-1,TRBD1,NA,CASSFRLTGLTAAFF,TGCGCCAGCAGCTTTCGGTTGACAGGGCTGACGGCAGCTTTCTTT
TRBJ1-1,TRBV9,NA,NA,CASSINEDTEAFF,TGTGCCAGCAGCATTAACGAGGACACTGAAGCTTTCTTT
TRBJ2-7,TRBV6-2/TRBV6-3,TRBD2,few,CASSYPTSGGPYEQYF,TGTGCCAGCAGTTACCCGACTAGCGGGGGCCCCTACGAGCAGTACTTC
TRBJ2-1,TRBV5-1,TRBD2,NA,CASSLAGAGDHNEQFF,TGCGCCAGCAGCTTGGCCGGAGCGGGAGATCACAATGAGCAGTTCTTC
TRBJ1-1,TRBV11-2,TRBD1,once,CASNPKEGAGVNTEAFF,TGTGCCAGCAACCCAAAAGAGGGGGCAGGGGTGAACACTGAAGCTTTCTTT
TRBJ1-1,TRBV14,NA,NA,CASSLQLNTEAFF,TGTGCCAGCAGCTTACAGCTGAACACTGAAGCTTTCTTT
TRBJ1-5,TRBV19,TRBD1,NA,CASISLGQAGNQPQHF,TGTGCCAGTATCTCCCTAGGACAGGCGGGCAATCAGCCCCAGCATTTT
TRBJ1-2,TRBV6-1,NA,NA,CASSEGGHYGYTF,TGTGCCAGCAGTGAAGGCGGCCACTATGGCTACACCTTC
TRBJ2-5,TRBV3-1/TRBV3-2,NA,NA,CASSPRGRETQYF,TGTGCCAGCAGCCCCAGGGGAAGGGAGACCCAGTACTTC
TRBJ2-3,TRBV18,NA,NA,CASSPSGLDTQYF,TGTGCCAGCTCACCGTCAGGCTTAGATACGCAGTATTTT
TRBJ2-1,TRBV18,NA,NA,CASSPSGDNEQFF,TGTGCCAGCTCACCCTCGGGGGACAATGAGCAGTTCTTC
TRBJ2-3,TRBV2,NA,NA,CASRGLDTQYF,TGTGCCAGCAGGGGGCTAGATACGCAGTATTTT
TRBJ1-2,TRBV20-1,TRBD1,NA,CSGGQGNGYTF,TGCAGTGGCGGACAGGGTAATGGCTACACCTTC
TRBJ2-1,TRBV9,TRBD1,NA,CASSEDRGNNEQFF,TGTGCCAGCAGCGAGGACAGGGGCAACAATGAGCAGTTCTTC
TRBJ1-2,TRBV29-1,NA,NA,CSVLSADNYGYTF,TGCAGCGTTCTCTCGGCGGATAACTATGGCTACACCTTC
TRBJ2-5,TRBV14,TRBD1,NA,CASRPTGTGGAKTQYF,TGTGCCAGCAGACCGACCGGGACAGGGGGCGCGAAGACCCAGTACTTC
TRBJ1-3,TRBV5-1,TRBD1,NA,CASAQGVGGNTIYF,TGCGCCAGCGCCCAGGGGGTCGGAGGAAACACCATATATTTT
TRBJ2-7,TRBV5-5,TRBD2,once,CASSRTSGSYEQYF,TGTGCCAGCAGCCGGACTAGCGGGAGTTACGAGCAGTACTTC
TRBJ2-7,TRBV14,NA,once,CASSPDLGPYEQYF,TGTGCCAGCAGCCCGGACCTGGGGCCCTACGAGCAGTACTTC
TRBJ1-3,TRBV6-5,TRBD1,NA,CASSTGGRSGNTIYF,TGTGCCAGCAGTACAGGGGGGAGATCTGGAAACACCATATATTTT
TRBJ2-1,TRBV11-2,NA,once,CASSDRTKSYNEQFF,TGTGCCAGCAGCGACCGGACTAAATCCTACAATGAGCAGTTCTTC
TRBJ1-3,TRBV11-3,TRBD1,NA,CASSEGGWNGNTIYF,TGTGCCAGCAGTGAAGGGGGCTGGAACGGAAACACCATATATTTT
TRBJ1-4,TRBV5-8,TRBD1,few,CASSARDRGEKLFF,TGTGCCAGCAGCGCCCGGGACAGGGGCGAAAAACTGTTTTTT
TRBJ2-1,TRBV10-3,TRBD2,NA,CAISPQAGGSYNEQFF,TGTGCCATCAGTCCCCAAGCGGGAGGCTCCTACAATGAGCAGTTCTTC